The text below deals with one T cell receptor (beta chain). These data belong to a study of blood T cell repertoires in COVID-19. Study-level background: PBMCs, B-cell-depleted T cells, or T cells provided the cDNA or gDNA that made up the material.

TCRdb's copy holds only in-frame clones and misses some; the assay was immunoSEQ multiplex PCR. The table shows a few hundred thousand clones, with approximately 90% occurring only once. Trimming cost V 0 bases and J 6 bases, with 9 bases left between them. This CDR3 comprises 14 residues. Germline lookup yields CDR1 LGHNA and CDR2 YSLEER. The receptor was isolated from a woman aged 35 to 49 who had recovered from COVID-19. This rearrangement joins TRBV4-3 to TRBJ2-1; D unresolved. The sequencing input was peripheral blood. The CDR3 reads CASSQDGWSNEQFF. CDR3 coding DNA: TGCGCCAGCAGCCAAGATGGTTGGAGCAATGAGCAGTTCTTC.